Presented here are 5 T cell receptor beta chains from one specimen sequenced in a study of shared clonotypes between healthy human individuals. Only in-frame clones appear in the TCRdb table, and some are missing; sequencing was by immunoSEQ multiplex PCR. The sample includes more than 2 million clones, about 95% of them seen just once. Naive CD8 populations comprised CD45RO-negative cells positively selected for CCR7, excluding terminally differentiated effector memory CD45RA+ cells. Material for sequencing was naive CD8+ T cells sorted from blood. Source of these receptors: a man younger than 35 in good health.

CDR3 residues: CATSRTESQGATDTQYF. As DNA, the CDR3 is TGTGCCACCAGCAGAACGGAAAGCCAGGGGGCTACAGATACGCAGTATTTT. The rearrangement uses TRBV15 and TRBJ2-3; 8 nucleotides match TRBD1. The CDR3 has 17 residues. V shed 2 bases and J 3 bases; nucleotides not matched to a gene: 10. From germline, CDR1 is LNHNV and CDR2 YYDKDF (reference sequence).

This clone showed up just once. CDR3 bases: TGTGCCAGCAGCCGAGACAGGATTGGTTACGAGCAGTACTTC. The encoded protein is CASSRDRIGYEQYF. The chain uses TRBV6-5 and TRBJ2-7, with D possibly being TRBD1 (6 bases). This CDR3 contains 14 residues. Germline values: CDR1 MNHEY, CDR2 SVGAGI. V was clipped by 6 bases and J by 4 bases, with 16 bases between them.

The chain links TRBV6-5 to TRBJ2-1; TRBD2 matches at 9 bases. Trimming at V came to 0 bases and at J to 8 bases, leaving 8 bases not matched to a gene. Germline CDR1 reads MNHEY; CDR2 reads SVGAGI. The CDR3 spans 16 residues. CDR3 bases: TGTGCCAGCAGTTACTCGTTATCGACTAGCGGCGATGAGCAGTTCTTC. Translation: CASSYSLSTSGDEQFF.

This rearrangement joins TRBV6-1 to TRBJ1-2; 7 bases agree with TRBD1. Germline V gives CDR1 MNHNS, CDR2 SASEGT. The CDR3 has 15 residues. Trimming cost V 7 bases and J 6 bases; bases outside gene matches: 14. CDR3 in amino acids: CASTSTGPQGDGYTF. The CDR3 nucleotides are TGTGCCAGCACCTCCACAGGGCCCCAGGGGGATGGCTACACCTTC.

Turning to this clone: The sample holds other DNA sequences that translate to the same CDR3. The chain carries TRBV4-1 and TRBJ2-3; TRBD2 agrees at 9 bases. Per germline, CDR1 MGHRA and CDR2 YSYEKL. With V trimmed by 1 base and J by 2 bases, 7 bases remained unmatched. The CDR3 length is 17 residues. As DNA, the CDR3 is TGCGCCAGCAGCCAAGGAAGGCTAGCGGGGTCCACAGATACGCAGTATTTT. It codes for CASSQGRLAGSTDTQYF.